This TCR beta chain emerged from a study of T cells after yellow fever vaccination. TCRdb independently ran MiXCR on the 5' RACE reads; one entry per CDR3 protein. In the table there are 35,000 to 55,000 distinct CDR3 sequences, 5% to 7% of which are singletons. The ends were cut back, 5 bases at V and 10 bases at J, with 20 bases in the middle. Per germline, CDR1 GTSNPN and CDR2 SVGIG (reference sequence). The CDR3 contains 13 residues. Only a few counts were recorded for this clonotype. This sequence was found in a man aged 30 to 39 who received the YFV17D yellow fever vaccine. The source was PBMCs, either bulk or a sorted T-cell subset (CD4+, CD8+, memory, or dextramer-sorted; not recorded which), collected 45 days after the yellow fever booster vaccination. The chain recombines TRBV30 with TRBJ1-2; D gene ambiguous. CDR3 sequence (DNA): TGTGCCTGGCGAGTCGCCGGCAGAACACTCTACACCTTC. Amino acid sequence: CAWRVAGRTLYTF.